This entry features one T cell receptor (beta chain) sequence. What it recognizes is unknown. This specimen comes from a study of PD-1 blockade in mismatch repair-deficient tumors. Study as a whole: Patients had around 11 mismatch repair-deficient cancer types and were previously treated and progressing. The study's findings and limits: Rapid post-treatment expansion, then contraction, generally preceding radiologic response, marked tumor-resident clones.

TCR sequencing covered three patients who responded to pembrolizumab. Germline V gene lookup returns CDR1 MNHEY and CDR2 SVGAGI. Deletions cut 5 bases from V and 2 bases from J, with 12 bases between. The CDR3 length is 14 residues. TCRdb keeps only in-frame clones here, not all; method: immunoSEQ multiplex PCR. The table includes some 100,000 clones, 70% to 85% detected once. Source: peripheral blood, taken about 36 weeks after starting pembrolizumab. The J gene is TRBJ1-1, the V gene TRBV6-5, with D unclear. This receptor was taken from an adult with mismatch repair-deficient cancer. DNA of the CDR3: TGTGCCAGCAGTAATGGGGAGGACAACACTGAAGCTTTCTTT. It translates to CASSNGEDNTEAFF.